This T cell receptor (beta chain) stems from a study of blood T cells in healthy people across ages. Study-wide results and caveats: While age rose, TCR beta diversity per million T cells dropped in a roughly linear way. Long-lived and aged donors differed, with more naive CD4+ cells and higher diversity in the long-lived.

As for this clonotype: Its matching antigen is unknown.

This CDR3 region has 17 residues. Trimming at V came to 0 bases and at J to 2 bases, leaving 7 bases not matched to a gene. Looked up from germline, CDR1 is MNHEY and CDR2 is SVGEGT. A J-beta primer mix and a sample-barcoded 5' primer were used in a second PCR of about 7 to 12 cycles. TCRdb re-analysed the 5' RACE reads in MiXCR, keeping a single row per CDR3 protein. The sample lists 600,000 to 850,000 distinct CDR3 sequences, about 40% occurring once. The sample taken for sequencing was blood. This clonotype originated in a woman aged 55-70 years in good health. The chain is built from TRBV6-2 or TRBV6-3 and TRBJ2-3; 8 positions agree with TRBD2. CDR3 residues: CASSYSSIAGFTDTQYF. The DNA of the CDR3 is TGTGCCAGCAGTTACTCTTCGATAGCGGGGTTCACAGATACGCAGTATTTT.